A selection of T cell receptor beta chains follows, all from one sample in a study of T cell responses to AZD1222 COVID-19 vaccine. Libraries were prepared by immunoSEQ multiplex PCR; TCRdb keeps only in-frame clonotypes and omits some of them. Here the sample spans 95,000 to 150,000 clones, about nine tenths being singletons. Sequencing was performed on peripheral blood, taken on day 0 of AZD1222 vaccination. These receptors were taken from an adult in good health. Both conserved end residues are part of each CDR3. A D gene is named only where the DNA matches it firmly. Size is stated for part of the rows, as once, few or many counts, or as a class when the clone is expanded.

j_gene: TRBJ1-1; v_gene: TRBV28; abundance: .; d_gene: TRBD1; CDR3aa: CASSRDRVPEAFF; CDR3nt: TGTGCCAGCAGCCGGGACAGGGTCCCTGAAGCTTTCTTT
j_gene: TRBJ1-1; v_gene: TRBV30; abundance: .; d_gene: .; CDR3aa: CAWSVNRPEAFF; CDR3nt: TGTGCCTGGAGTGTTAACAGGCCTGAAGCTTTCTTT
j_gene: TRBJ1-2; v_gene: TRBV6-1; abundance: once; d_gene: .; CDR3aa: CASSEAGRNYGYTF; CDR3nt: TGTGCCAGCAGTGAAGCGGGGAGAAACTATGGCTACACCTTC
j_gene: TRBJ1-2; v_gene: TRBV12-3/TRBV12-4; abundance: .; d_gene: .; CDR3aa: CASSKRGNYGYTF; CDR3nt: TGTGCCAGCAGCAAAAGGGGGAACTATGGCTACACCTTC
j_gene: TRBJ2-5; v_gene: TRBV7-2; abundance: .; d_gene: .; CDR3aa: CASSLEGARSETQYF; CDR3nt: TGTGCCAGCAGCTTAGAAGGGGCACGTTCGGAGACCCAGTACTTC
j_gene: TRBJ1-2; v_gene: TRBV5-1; abundance: few; d_gene: TRBD1; CDR3aa: CASSSDREMGGYTF; CDR3nt: TGCGCCAGCAGCTCCGACAGGGAAATGGGTGGCTACACCTTC
j_gene: TRBJ2-1; v_gene: TRBV24-1; abundance: .; d_gene: TRBD2; CDR3aa: CATSDWGGSYNEQFF; CDR3nt: TGTGCCACCAGTGATTGGGGGGGCTCCTACAATGAGCAGTTCTTC
j_gene: TRBJ1-1; v_gene: TRBV27; abundance: .; d_gene: .; CDR3aa: CASSLSNQVRTEAFF; CDR3nt: TGTGCCAGCAGTTTATCGAACCAGGTCCGGACTGAAGCTTTCTTT
j_gene: TRBJ2-1; v_gene: TRBV6-5; abundance: .; d_gene: TRBD2; CDR3aa: CASKETSGRAHEQFF; CDR3nt: TGTGCCAGCAAGGAGACTAGCGGGAGGGCTCATGAGCAGTTCTTC
j_gene: TRBJ2-2; v_gene: TRBV7-2; abundance: .; d_gene: .; CDR3aa: CASSFPFTGELFF; CDR3nt: TGTGCCAGCAGCTTCCCGTTTACCGGGGAGCTGTTTTTT
j_gene: TRBJ1-3; v_gene: TRBV19; abundance: .; d_gene: .; CDR3aa: CASSSDPSGNTIYF; CDR3nt: TGTGCCAGTAGTTCCGACCCATCTGGAAACACCATATATTTT
j_gene: TRBJ1-3; v_gene: TRBV5-4; abundance: .; d_gene: TRBD1; CDR3aa: CASSLGGWTGNTIYF; CDR3nt: TGTGCCAGCAGCTTAGGGGGCTGGACTGGAAACACCATATATTTT
j_gene: TRBJ2-1; v_gene: TRBV5-6; abundance: once; d_gene: .; CDR3aa: CASSFRGRDEQFF; CDR3nt: TGTGCCAGCAGCTTCCGCGGGCGGGATGAGCAGTTCTTC
j_gene: TRBJ1-1; v_gene: TRBV24-1; abundance: .; d_gene: .; CDR3aa: CATSDLGGRLNTEAFF; CDR3nt: TGTGCCACCAGTGATTTGGGGGGGCGGTTGAACACTGAAGCTTTCTTT
j_gene: TRBJ1-5; v_gene: TRBV5-3; abundance: .; d_gene: TRBD1; CDR3aa: CARSGDRGGQPQHF; CDR3nt: TGTGCCAGAAGCGGGGACAGGGGGGGACAGCCCCAGCATTTT
j_gene: TRBJ2-7; v_gene: TRBV7-2; abundance: .; d_gene: .; CDR3aa: CASSYKTGHEQYF; CDR3nt: TGTGCCAGCAGCTACAAGACGGGCCACGAGCAGTACTTC
j_gene: TRBJ2-5; v_gene: TRBV6-5; abundance: .; d_gene: .; CDR3aa: CASKKPQARETQYF; CDR3nt: TGTGCCAGCAAAAAGCCTCAGGCCCGAGAGACCCAGTACTTC
j_gene: TRBJ1-6; v_gene: TRBV6-5; abundance: .; d_gene: .; CDR3aa: CASSYDLEAYNSPLHF; CDR3nt: TGTGCCAGCAGTTACGACCTTGAGGCCTATAATTCACCCCTCCACTTT
j_gene: TRBJ2-5; v_gene: TRBV5-1; abundance: .; d_gene: .; CDR3aa: CASRVQETQYF; CDR3nt: TGCGCCAGCAGAGTGCAAGAGACCCAGTACTTC